Shown below are 27 T cell receptor beta chains from a single sample sequenced in a study of blood T cell repertoires in COVID-19. Generated by immunoSEQ multiplex PCR, the TCRdb table keeps only in-frame clones and is missing some. This repertoire shows about 270,000 clones, 65% to 90% found once; its top ten account for 15% to 19%. The sample taken for sequencing was PBMCs or T cells enriched from blood (not recorded which). These receptors all stem from a man between 18 and 29 years old who had recovered from COVID-19.

The chain carries TRBV28 and TRBJ1-5; a possible D gene is TRBD1 (5 bases). The CDR3 spans 17 residues. V gave up 2 bases and J gave up 7 bases, with 21 bases separating them. Germline V gene lookup returns CDR1 MDHEN and CDR2 SYDVKM. The CDR3 loop reads CASSLGLGLLTEQPQHF. The CDR3 DNA reads as TGTGCCAGCAGTTTAGGTTTGGGACTTCTCACAGAGCAGCCCCAGCATTTT.

The rearrangement joins TRBV5-1 to TRBJ1-2; weak D call: TRBD1 (6 bases). The germline V gene has CDR1 SGHRS and CDR2 YFSETQ. The CDR3 runs 13 residues. V dropped 0 bases and J dropped 8 bases, with 11 bases sitting between them. CDR3 bases: TGCGCCAGCAGCTTGGTGTCAGGGGCCGGCTACACCTTC. Encoded protein: CASSLVSGAGYTF.

This chain connects TRBV27 to TRBJ1-1; 7 bases agree with TRBD1. The CDR3 has 14 residues. In germline, CDR1 is MNHEY, CDR2 SMNVEV (reference sequence). The V and J ends lost 2 bases and 5 bases, in that order; junction bases with no gene match: 5. The CDR3 here is CASSLHRGRTEAFF. The CDR3 nucleotides are TGTGCCAGCAGTTTACACAGGGGCCGGACTGAAGCTTTCTTT.

The rearrangement uses TRBV6-1 and TRBJ1-2; a possible D gene is TRBD1 (5 bases). V gave up 3 bases and J gave up 6 bases, with 11 bases separating them. The CDR3 is 13 amino acids. The germline V gene has CDR1 MNHNS and CDR2 SASEGT. DNA of the CDR3: TGTGCCAGCAGTGAGACAGTCCTAGATGGCTACACCTTC. It translates to CASSETVLDGYTF.

The chain links TRBV19 to TRBJ1-5; no definite D call. V was pared by 3 bases and J by 3 bases, with 12 bases between. The CDR3 has 15 amino acids. The germline CDR1 and CDR2 sequences are LNHDA and SQIVND (reference sequence). The CDR3 protein is CASSIRQSPNQPQHF. CDR3 nucleotide sequence: TGTGCCAGTAGTATCCGTCAGTCCCCCAATCAGCCCCAGCATTTT. Together with reference TRBV19 and TRBJ1-5, the CDR3 gives the full variable domain: DGGITQSPKYLFRKEGQNVTLSCEQNLNHDAMYWYRQDPGQGLRLIYYSQIVNDFQKGDIAEGYSVSREKKESFPLTVTSAQKNPTAFYLCASSIRQSPNQPQHFGDGTRLSIL.

This chain connects TRBV7-9 to TRBJ2-3, with D possibly being TRBD2 (5 bases). Germline loops: CDR1 SEHNR, CDR2 FQNEAQ (reference sequence). The CDR3 covers 16 residues. Trimming removed 3 bases at V and 3 bases at J, with 16 bases between. This chain's CDR3 is CASSFEGTTWTDTQYF. CDR3 nucleotide sequence: TGTGCCAGCAGCTTCGAGGGAACCACTTGGACAGATACGCAGTATTTT.

This chain connects TRBV5-1 to TRBJ2-1; tentatively, D is TRBD1 (6 bases). Germline V gene sequence: CDR1 SGHRS, CDR2 YFSETQ. Trimming shortened V by 1 base and J by 7 bases, and 15 bases separated the two germline ends. The CDR3 extends over 15 amino acids. CDR3 amino acids: CASSLTGHLLNEQFF. The CDR3 DNA follows: TGCGCCAGCAGCTTGACAGGGCACCTCTTAAATGAGCAGTTCTTC. The whole variable domain, remainder taken from reference TRBV5-1 and TRBJ2-1, is KAGVTQTPRYLIKTRGQQVTLSCSPISGHRSVSWYQQTPGQGLQFLFEYFSETQRNKGNFPGRFSGRQFSNSRSEMNVSTLELGDSALYLCASSLTGHLLNEQFFGPGTRLTVL.

This chain uses TRBV5-1 with TRBJ2-6; TRBD1 aligns across 7 bases. Per the germline V gene, CDR1 is SGHRS and CDR2 is YFSETQ. The CDR3 loop spans 16 amino acids. The junction had 5 bases not matched to a gene; V was cut back by 4 bases and J by 1 base. The CDR3 DNA sequence: TGCGCCAGCAGCCGGGACAGCATATCTGGGGCCAACGTCCTGACTTTC. Amino acid sequence: CASSRDSISGANVLTF. Supplemented by reference TRBV5-1 and TRBJ2-6, the full variable domain reads KAGVTQTPRYLIKTRGQQVTLSCSPISGHRSVSWYQQTPGQGLQFLFEYFSETQRNKGNFPGRFSGRQFSNSRSEMNVSTLELGDSALYLCASSRDSISGANVLTFGAGSRLTVL.

The chain carries TRBV10-3 and TRBJ1-5, with 11 bases matching TRBD1. This CDR3 region has 15 residues. Unmatched junction bases numbered 5, after V lost 6 bases and J lost 4 bases. CDR1 ENHRY and CDR2 SYGVKD come from the germline V gene. The CDR3 region is CAISWDRGSNQPQHF. For the CDR3, the DNA is TGTGCCATCAGCTGGGACAGGGGGTCAAATCAGCCCCAGCATTTT.

J is TRBJ2-6 and V is TRBV11-2; D ambiguous. Germline V gene data show CDR1 as SGHAT and CDR2 as FQNNGV. V lost 0 bases to trimming and J lost 0 bases, with 3 bases between them. The CDR3 length is 15 residues. CDR3 nucleotide sequence: TGTGCCAGCAGCTTAGACAGCTCTGGGGCCAACGTCCTGACTTTC. It specifies CASSLDSSGANVLTF.

The gene calls are TRBV18 and TRBJ2-5; weak D call: TRBD2 (6 bases). CDR1 and CDR2 (germline): KGHSH, LQKENI. V was cut by 1 base and J by 3 bases, with 9 bases left in between. The CDR3 contains 14 residues. The chain's CDR3 is CASSPLPGEETQYF. The CDR3 DNA reads as TGTGCCAGCTCACCACTACCGGGGGAAGAGACCCAGTACTTC.

The V gene is TRBV11-1, the J gene TRBJ2-7; TRBD1 aligns across 10 bases. Germline loops: CDR1 SGHAT, CDR2 FQDESV (reference sequence). CDR3 length: 15 residues. V lost 3 bases to trimming and J lost 7 bases; unmatched junction nucleotides: 9. The CDR3 loop is CASSFPGQGIQEQYF. In DNA form, the CDR3 reads TGTGCCAGCAGCTTCCCGGGACAGGGGATTCAAGAGCAGTACTTC. The whole variable domain, filled in from reference TRBV11-1 and TRBJ2-7, reads EAEVAQSPRYKITEKSQAVAFWCDPISGHATLYWYRQILGQGPELLVQFQDESVVDDSQLPKDRFSAERLKGVDSTLKIQPAELGDSAMYLCASSFPGQGIQEQYFGPGTRLTVT.

The chain combines TRBV5-1 with TRBJ2-5, with TRBD1 as a possible D gene (6 bases). CDR3 length: 11 amino acids. The germline CDR1 and CDR2 sequences are SGHRS and YFSETQ. Trimming took off 7 bases at V and 3 bases at J, with 7 bases between the two ends. CDR3 sequence (DNA): TGCGCCAGCTCAGGGGAAGAGACCCAGTACTTC. This encodes CASSGEETQYF.

The rearrangement links TRBV28 to TRBJ2-7; 8 bases fit TRBD1. V lost 5 bases and J lost 1; bases outside the gene matches: 4. CDR1 MDHEN and CDR2 SYDVKM come from the germline V gene. The CDR3 is made up of 14 amino acids. This CDR3 reads CASSPGQDSYEQYF. CDR3 in DNA: TGTGCCAGCAGTCCGGGACAGGATTCCTACGAGCAGTACTTC.

This chain links TRBV30 with TRBJ2-7; 7 bases agree with TRBD1. CDR1 is GTSNPN and CDR2 is SVGIG in the germline V gene (reference sequence). Trimming at V came to 2 bases and at J to 6 bases, leaving 7 bases not matched to a gene. This CDR3 region has 13 residues. CDR3 sequence reads: CAWSRQGYREQYF. CDR3 nucleotides: TGTGCCTGGAGTCGACAGGGTTATCGCGAGCAGTACTTC.

The chain combines TRBV19 with TRBJ2-3, with D hard to call. The CDR3 contains 15 residues. The germline V gene has CDR1 LNHDA and CDR2 SQIVND (reference sequence). The ends were cut back, 3 bases at V and 2 bases at J, with 12 bases in the middle. CDR3 residues: CASSMGKRFTDTQYF. The DNA for the CDR3 is TGTGCCAGTAGTATGGGCAAACGGTTCACAGATACGCAGTATTTT.

The rearrangement links TRBV5-1 to TRBJ2-7, with 16 bases identical to TRBD2. There are 20 residues in the CDR3. The germline CDR1 and CDR2 sequences are SGHRS and YFSETQ. After removal of 4 bases from V and 2 bases from J, the junction contained 15 bases not matched to a gene. CDR3 DNA sequence: TGCGCCAGCAGCCCGTTCCCGGGACTAGCGGGAGGGCCGGTGGCCTACGAGCAGTACTTC. It codes for CASSPFPGLAGGPVAYEQYF.

This clone has more than one count but fewer than ten. This chain connects TRBV7-9 to TRBJ1-1; D perhaps matches TRBD1 (6 bases). Germline CDR1 reads SEHNR; CDR2 reads FQNEAQ (reference sequence). The CDR3 spans 15 residues. V was cut by 5 bases and J by 4 bases, with 17 bases left in between. In DNA form, the CDR3 reads TGTGCCAGCAGCCCCAAGACAGGACCCCCCACTGAAGCTTTCTTT. It encodes CASSPKTGPPTEAFF.

The rearrangement joins TRBV19 to TRBJ2-7; 8 bases agree with TRBD2. Germline V lookup: CDR1 LNHDA, CDR2 SQIVND (reference sequence). Trimming at V came to 4 bases and at J to 11 bases, leaving 16 bases not matched to a gene. The CDR3 has 15 amino acids. For the CDR3, the DNA is TGTGCCAGTAGTAAATTTTTAGCGGGACGTTTAGGGAAGTACTTC. Translated, it gives CASSKFLAGRLGKYF.

The chain employs TRBV3-1 (or the pseudogene TRBV3-2) and TRBJ2-5; 15 bases are a match to TRBD2. The CDR3 extends over 14 amino acids. Germline CDR1 is LGHDT and CDR2 is YNNKEL (reference sequence). J gave up 7 bases and V 4 bases, and 1 base lay outside the gene matches. The CDR3: CASSPGLAGGTQYF. CDR3 nucleotide sequence: TGTGCCAGCAGCCCGGGACTAGCGGGAGGGACCCAGTACTTC.

The genes are TRBV5-1 and TRBJ2-7, with D possibly being TRBD2 (6 bases). The germline gives CDR1 SGHRS, CDR2 YFSETQ. The CDR3 covers 15 residues. V lost 0 bases and J lost 3, with 13 bases in between. This chain's CDR3 is CASSLGREKSYEQYF. DNA of the CDR3: TGCGCCAGCAGCTTGGGACGGGAGAAAAGCTACGAGCAGTACTTC.

The chain employs TRBV6-5 and TRBJ1-2; 7 nucleotides match TRBD1. The germline CDR1 and CDR2 sequences are MNHEY and SVGAGI. The CDR3 loop spans 14 amino acids. The trim removed 8 bases at V and 5 bases at J, leaving 11 bases unmatched. CDR3 bases: TGTGCCAGCGTAACTAGGGACAGCCTTTATGGCTACACCTTC. Amino acids: CASVTRDSLYGYTF.

The chain is built from TRBV24-1 and TRBJ1-4, with TRBD1 identical over 8 bases. Trimming cost V 4 bases and J 6 bases; bases outside gene matches: 6. Germline assignment: CDR1 KGHDR and CDR2 SFDVKD. The CDR3 loop spans 15 amino acids. Here the CDR3 DNA reads TGTGCCACCAGTGACCCAACAGGGGGTGATGAAAAACTGTTTTTT. It encodes CATSDPTGGDEKLFF.

The V call is TRBV28, the J call TRBJ1-1; maybe TRBD1 (5 bases). Trimming pared 1 base from V and 5 bases from J, leaving 11 bases between. Germline V gene data show CDR1 as MDHEN and CDR2 as SYDVKM. This CDR3 region has 14 residues. The CDR3 DNA is TGTGCCAGCAGTTTATCCCCGACAGTTACTGAAGCTTTCTTT. Its translation: CASSLSPTVTEAFF.

This chain connects TRBV27 to TRBJ2-3; no definite D call. Trimming left V 3 bases short and J 2 bases short, with 9 bases between. This CDR3 has 14 amino acids. CDR1 and CDR2 from the germline V gene are MNHEY and SMNVEV (reference sequence). Here the CDR3 reads CASSLRSLTDTQYF. The CDR3 DNA sequence: TGTGCCAGCAGTTTGCGTTCCCTCACAGATACGCAGTATTTT.

The chain couples TRBV19 to TRBJ2-1; 9 bases are shared with TRBD1. The ends lost 0 bases at V and 7 bases at J; junction bases unmatched: 10. The CDR3 is 17 residues long. From germline, CDR1 is LNHDA and CDR2 SQIVND (reference sequence). CDR3 amino acids: CASSIESGQGGLNEQFF. CDR3 nucleotide sequence: TGTGCCAGTAGTATAGAATCGGGACAGGGCGGCCTAAATGAGCAGTTCTTC.

This clone was detected only a few times. The rearrangement links TRBV2 to TRBJ2-1; tentative D call: TRBD2 (6 bases). The CDR3 extends over 14 amino acids. V shed 6 bases and J shed 7 bases, with 16 bases lying between them. Germline CDR1 is SNHLY and CDR2 is FYNNEI. CDR3 residues: CASSPVGGENEQFF. The CDR3 nucleotides are TGTGCCAGCAGCCCTGTGGGCGGGGAGAATGAGCAGTTCTTC.